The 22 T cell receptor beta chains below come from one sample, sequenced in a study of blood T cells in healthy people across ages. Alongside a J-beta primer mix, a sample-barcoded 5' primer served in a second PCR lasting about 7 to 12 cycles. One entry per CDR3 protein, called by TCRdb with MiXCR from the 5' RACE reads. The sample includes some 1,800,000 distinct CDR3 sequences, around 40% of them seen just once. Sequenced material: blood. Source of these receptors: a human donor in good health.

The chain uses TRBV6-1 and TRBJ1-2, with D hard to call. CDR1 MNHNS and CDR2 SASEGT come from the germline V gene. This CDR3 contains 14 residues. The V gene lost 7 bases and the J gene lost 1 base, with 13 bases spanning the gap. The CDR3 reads CASTREGINYGYTF. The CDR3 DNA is TGTGCCAGCACTAGGGAAGGGATTAACTATGGCTACACCTTC.

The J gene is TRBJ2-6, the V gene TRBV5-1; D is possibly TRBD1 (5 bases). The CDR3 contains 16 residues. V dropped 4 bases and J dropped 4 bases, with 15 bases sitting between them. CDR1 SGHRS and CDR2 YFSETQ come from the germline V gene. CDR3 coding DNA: TGCGCCAGCAGCCTGAATTCAGGGTCCGGGGCCAACGTCCTGACTTTC. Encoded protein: CASSLNSGSGANVLTF. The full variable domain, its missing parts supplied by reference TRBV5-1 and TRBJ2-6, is KAGVTQTPRYLIKTRGQQVTLSCSPISGHRSVSWYQQTPGQGLQFLFEYFSETQRNKGNFPGRFSGRQFSNSRSEMNVSTLELGDSALYLCASSLNSGSGANVLTFGAGSRLTVL.

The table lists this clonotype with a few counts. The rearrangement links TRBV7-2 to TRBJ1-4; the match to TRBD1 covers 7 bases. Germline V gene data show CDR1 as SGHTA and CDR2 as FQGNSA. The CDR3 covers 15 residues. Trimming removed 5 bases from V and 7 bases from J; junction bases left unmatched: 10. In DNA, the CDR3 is TGTGCCAGCAGCGCTAGACAGGGAGTGGGTGAAAAACTGTTTTTT. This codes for CASSARQGVGEKLFF.

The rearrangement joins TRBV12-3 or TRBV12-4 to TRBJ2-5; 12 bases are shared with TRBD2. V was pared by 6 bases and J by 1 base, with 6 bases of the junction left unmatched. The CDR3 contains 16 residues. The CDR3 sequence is CASRPSGGASQETQYF. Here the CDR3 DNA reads TGTGCCAGCAGACCTAGCGGGGGGGCCTCCCAAGAGACCCAGTACTTC.

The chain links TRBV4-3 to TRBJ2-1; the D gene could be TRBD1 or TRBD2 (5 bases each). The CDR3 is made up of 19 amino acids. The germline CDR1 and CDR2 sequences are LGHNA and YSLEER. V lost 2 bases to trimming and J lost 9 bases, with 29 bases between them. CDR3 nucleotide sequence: TGCGCCAGCAGCCAATGGGGTGATTCGAAGGGGAGAGCAGAGAGTGAGCAGTTCTTC. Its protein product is CASSQWGDSKGRAESEQFF.

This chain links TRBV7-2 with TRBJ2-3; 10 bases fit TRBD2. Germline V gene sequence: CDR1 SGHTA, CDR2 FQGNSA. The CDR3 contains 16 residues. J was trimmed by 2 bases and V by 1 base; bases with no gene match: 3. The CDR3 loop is CASSLGAGGHTDTQYF. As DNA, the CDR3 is TGTGCCAGCAGCTTAGGAGCGGGGGGGCACACAGATACGCAGTATTTT.

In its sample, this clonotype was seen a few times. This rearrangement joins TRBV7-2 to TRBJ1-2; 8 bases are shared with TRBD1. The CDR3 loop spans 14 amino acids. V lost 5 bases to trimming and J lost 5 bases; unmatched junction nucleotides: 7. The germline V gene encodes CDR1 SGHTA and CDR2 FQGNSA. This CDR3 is CASSPTGARYGYTF. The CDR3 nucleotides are TGTGCCAGCAGCCCGACAGGGGCTAGGTATGGCTACACCTTC.

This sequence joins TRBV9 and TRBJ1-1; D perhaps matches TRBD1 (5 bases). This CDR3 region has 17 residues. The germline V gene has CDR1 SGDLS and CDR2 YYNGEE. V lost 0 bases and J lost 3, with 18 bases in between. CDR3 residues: CASSVVGAGARDTEAFF. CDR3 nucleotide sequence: TGTGCCAGCAGCGTAGTCGGCGCCGGGGCCCGAGACACTGAAGCTTTCTTT.

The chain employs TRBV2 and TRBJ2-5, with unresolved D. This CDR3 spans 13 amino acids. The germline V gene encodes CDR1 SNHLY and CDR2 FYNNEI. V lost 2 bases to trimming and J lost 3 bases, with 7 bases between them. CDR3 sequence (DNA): TGTGCCAGCAGTGAATTTAGGAAAGAGACCCAGTACTTC. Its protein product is CASSEFRKETQYF.

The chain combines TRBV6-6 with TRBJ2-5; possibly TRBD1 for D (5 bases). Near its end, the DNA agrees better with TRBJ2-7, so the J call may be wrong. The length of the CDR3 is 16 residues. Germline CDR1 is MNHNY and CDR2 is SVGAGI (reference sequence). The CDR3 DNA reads TGTGCCAGCAGTCACAGGCGACTCCAAATTTCCTACGAGCAGTACTTC. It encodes CASSHRRLQISYEQYF.

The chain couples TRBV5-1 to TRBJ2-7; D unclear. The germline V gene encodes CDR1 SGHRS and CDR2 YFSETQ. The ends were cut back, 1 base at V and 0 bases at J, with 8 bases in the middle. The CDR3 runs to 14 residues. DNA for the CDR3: TGCGCCAGCAGCTTGATAAGCCGCTCCTACGAGCAGTACTTC. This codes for CASSLISRSYEQYF.

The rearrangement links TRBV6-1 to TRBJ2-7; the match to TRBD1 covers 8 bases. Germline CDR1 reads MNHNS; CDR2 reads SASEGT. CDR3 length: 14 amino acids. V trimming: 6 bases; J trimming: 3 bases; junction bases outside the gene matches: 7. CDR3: CASRITTGVYEQYF. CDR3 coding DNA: TGTGCCAGCAGAATCACGACAGGGGTCTACGAGCAGTACTTC.

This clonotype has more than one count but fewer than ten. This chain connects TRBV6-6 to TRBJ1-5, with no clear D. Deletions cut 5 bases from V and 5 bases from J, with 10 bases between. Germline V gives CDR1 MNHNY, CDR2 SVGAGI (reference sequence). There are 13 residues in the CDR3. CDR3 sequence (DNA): TGTGCCAGCAGTCCTGGACTGTATCAGCCCCAGCATTTT. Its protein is CASSPGLYQPQHF.

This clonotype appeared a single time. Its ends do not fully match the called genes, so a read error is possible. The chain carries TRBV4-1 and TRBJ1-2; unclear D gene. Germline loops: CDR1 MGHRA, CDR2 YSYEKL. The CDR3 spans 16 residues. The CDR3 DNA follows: TGCGCCAGCAGCCAAGATTGGAGCACCTCTAACTGTGGCTACACCTTC. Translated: CASSQDWSTSNCGYTF.

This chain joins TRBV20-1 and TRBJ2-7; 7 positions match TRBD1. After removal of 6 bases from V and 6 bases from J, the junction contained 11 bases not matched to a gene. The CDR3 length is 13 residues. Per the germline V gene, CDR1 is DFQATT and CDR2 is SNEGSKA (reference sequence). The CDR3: CSATYRGRGEQYF. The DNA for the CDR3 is TGCAGTGCCACCTACAGGGGACGGGGCGAGCAGTACTTC.

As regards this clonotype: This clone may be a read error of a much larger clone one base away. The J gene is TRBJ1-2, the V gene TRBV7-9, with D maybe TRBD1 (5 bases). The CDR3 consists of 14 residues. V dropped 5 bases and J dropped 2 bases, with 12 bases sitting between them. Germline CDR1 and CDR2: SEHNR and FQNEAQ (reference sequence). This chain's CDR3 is CASSQGCGNYGYTF. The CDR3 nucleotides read TGTGCCAGCAGCCAGGGTTGCGGAAACTATGGCTACACCTTC.

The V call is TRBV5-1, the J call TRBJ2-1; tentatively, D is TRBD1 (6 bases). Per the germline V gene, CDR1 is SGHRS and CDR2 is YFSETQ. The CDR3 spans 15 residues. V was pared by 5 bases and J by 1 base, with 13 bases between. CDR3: CASRDQGSSYNEQFF. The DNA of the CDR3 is TGCGCCAGCAGGGATCAGGGGTCATCCTACAATGAGCAGTTCTTC.

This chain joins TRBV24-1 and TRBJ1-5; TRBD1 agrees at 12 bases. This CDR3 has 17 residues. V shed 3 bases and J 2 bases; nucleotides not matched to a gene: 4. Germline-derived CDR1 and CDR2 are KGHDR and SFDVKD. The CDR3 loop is CATSDRDRGRGNQPQHF. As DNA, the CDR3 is TGTGCCACCAGTGATCGGGACAGGGGGCGAGGCAATCAGCCCCAGCATTTT.

As DNA, the CDR3 is TGTGCCAGCAGCTTAACGGGAGGGGCGGCGGAGACCCAGTACTTC. It yields the protein CASSLTGGAAETQYF. The rearrangement joins TRBV7-3 to TRBJ2-5; TRBD2 aligns across 7 bases. From germline, CDR1 is SGHTA and CDR2 FQGTGA. V shed 0 bases, J shed 5 bases, and the junction held 6 bases outside the gene matches. The CDR3 length is 15 residues.

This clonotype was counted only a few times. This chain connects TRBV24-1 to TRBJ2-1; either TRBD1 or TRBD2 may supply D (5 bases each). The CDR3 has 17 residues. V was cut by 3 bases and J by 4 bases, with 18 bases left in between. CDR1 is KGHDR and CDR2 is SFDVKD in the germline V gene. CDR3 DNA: TGTGCCACCAGTGATCAAGGGACGGACGGCCTATACAATGAGCAGTTCTTC. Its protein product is CATSDQGTDGLYNEQFF.

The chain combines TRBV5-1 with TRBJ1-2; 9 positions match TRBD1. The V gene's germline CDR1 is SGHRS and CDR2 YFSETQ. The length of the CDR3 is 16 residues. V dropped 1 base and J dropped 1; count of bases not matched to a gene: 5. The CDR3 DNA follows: TGCGCCAGCAGCTTGAATGACAGGGGGGTTAACTATGGCTACACCTTC. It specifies CASSLNDRGVNYGYTF.

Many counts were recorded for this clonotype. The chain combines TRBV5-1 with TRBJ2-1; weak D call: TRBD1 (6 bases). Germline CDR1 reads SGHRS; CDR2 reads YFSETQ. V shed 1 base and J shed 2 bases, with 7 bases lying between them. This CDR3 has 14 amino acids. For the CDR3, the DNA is TGCGCCAGCAGCTTGACAGGGACCTACAATGAGCAGTTCTTC. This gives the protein CASSLTGTYNEQFF.